This T cell receptor (beta chain) originates from a study of blood T cell repertoires in COVID-19 (dated by TCRdb to about 2020). General notes on the study: The collaborator samples originated in the United States, Italy and Spain and spanned the acute and convalescent phases of COVID-19. The repertoires were released in a freely available public database meant as a resource for research on the immune response to SARS-CoV-2. Where available, HLA class I and class II types were taken from metadata supplied by the sample provider and were not determined by assay-based typing. The sample metadata nearly always contained a de-identified subject ID, COVID-19 status, age in years and sex. The material from the prospective study consisted of cDNA or gDNA derived from T cells, B-cell-depleted T cells, or PBMCs. Subjects who had been exposed to COVID-19, were actively infected with it, or had recovered from it provided the deeply sampled blood TCRbeta repertoires that made up the dataset. The samples were drawn from the first 160 participants of the ongoing ImmuneRACE study and from some 1,300 subjects provided by 6 global collaborators. What the authors observed across the whole study: How much clinical and demographic metadata was included differed by source and by participant, and the metadata was provided uncurated.

On this clone itself: Its antigen is still unknown. Base qualities are not provided; no much larger clone lies one nucleotide away.

In Seattle, one collaborating source enrolled patients while the infection was active and tracked those patients longitudinally over the course of disease. The collaborating institutions used their own protocols to collect whole blood in K2EDTA tubes. For TCRbeta analysis, collaborators shipped samples in one of three forms: frozen whole blood, isolated PBMCs, or DNA extracted from either of those sample types. V ends up 1 base short and J 6 bases short, with an unmatched junction base count of 4. Including the terminal cysteine and phenylalanine, the CDR3 comprises 14 residues. The sequence is cut down to CDR3 DNA, 42 bases in frame from base 1. CDR1 and CDR2 (SGHTA, FQGNSA) derive from the germline V gene. TCRbeta CDR3 regions were amplified from genomic DNA by means of the immunoSEQ Assay, a bias-controlled multiplex PCR. In the original analysis: Nucleated cell counts per sample were estimated from amplification of reference gene primers within the assay. To quantify the absolute abundance of each unique TCRbeta CDR3 rearrangement, sequence reads were collapsed and filtered. For each sample, productive Simpson clonality was calculated as the square root of Simpson's diversity index across productive rearrangements. TCRdb obtained this table from immuneACCESS and retained in-frame rearrangements with V and J assigned. These tables miss some clones; where compared with another copy, unresolved V genes account for less than half of the shortfall, and the remainder is unexplained. V, J and clone size are taken as reported in that table, and D and trimming were inferred from the DNA itself. The sample profile shows roughly 120,000 clones; approximately 90% of them were found once. The ten top clones hold around 2.1% of the sample.

The V gene is TRBV7-2 and the J gene is TRBJ2-3; the junction holds 7 bases that match TRBD2. The receptor was derived from a man aged 45 to 65 with COVID-19, enrolled during active disease. The sequenced sample was peripheral blood. The bases are TGTGCCAGCAGCTTAGGCGGGAGCTCGGATACGCAGTATTTT. The resulting protein is CASSLGGSSDTQYF.